This TCR beta chain was recorded in a study of OX40 agonist ivuxolimab in advanced cancers. About the investigation overall: Ivuxolimab, which targeted the costimulatory receptor OX40 (CD134), was an agonistic, fully human IgG2 monoclonal antibody. The purpose of peripheral TCRbeta sequencing was to test whether ivuxolimab changed TCR sequence diversity and led to clonal T-cell expansion. Patients were allowed to have had prior anti-PD-1, anti-PD-L1 or anti-CTLA-4 therapy, and around 43% of the dose-escalation patients had been treated with checkpoint inhibitors. Among the roughly 52 dose-escalation patients, 19 had hepatocellular carcinoma, about 15 melanoma, 9 renal cell carcinoma and 9 head and neck cancer. The dose-escalation cohort was about 83% male with a mean age of approximately 60 years, ranging from roughly 23 to 79. The paper describes the monotherapy dose-escalation part (N ≈ 50 patients) of the phase I trial of ivuxolimab. Intravenous ivuxolimab was administered to patients every 2 weeks at six dose levels: 0.01, 0.1, 0.3, 1.5, 3 and 10 mg/kg. Partial responses occurred in three dose-escalation patients, of whom one had hepatocellular carcinoma and two had cutaneous melanoma.

Study-level results and caveats: Low levels of normalized T-cell clonal expansion were also seen in some nonresponding patients. At doses from 0.1 to 3.0 mg/kg, clonal expansion was seen in both CD4+ and CD8+ blood T cells between baseline and week 6. Which antigens the clonally expanded peripheral T cells were specific for was not determined. After ivuxolimab, expanded clones were on average more numerous among CD8+ T cells than among CD4+ T cells. Partial responders in the 0.1-3.0 mg/kg groups had among the lowest normalized peripheral clonal expansion, especially among CD8+ T cells.

Concerning this clone: What antigen it recognizes has not been identified. One base away there is no much larger clone; base qualities are not given.

For sequencing of the TCRbeta CDR3 region, genomic DNA was extracted from the sorted cells. TCRbeta CDR3 regions were sequenced using the immunoSEQ Assay. The source is immuneACCESS, and TCRdb retained only in-frame sequences with V and J called. Part of the clones is not carried over; for the studies checked, unresolved V genes explain less than half of this, and the remainder is unexplained. In all, the sample holds about 57,000 clones, and 75% to 85% of those were seen once. Together, the top ten hold 3% to 3.5% of the sample. Patients with autoimmune disease history or receiving systemic immunosuppression were excluded from the trial. Peripheral blood for TCR sequencing was collected from all dose cohorts at baseline, on cycle 4 day 1, and on cycle 7 day 1. Samples were obtained from an open-label, multicenter, first-in-human phase I dose-escalation trial of ivuxolimab. Adults with locally advanced or metastatic melanoma, renal cell, hepatocellular, or head and neck squamous cell carcinoma were enrolled in the trial. CD4+ and CD8+ T cells were sorted separately from peripheral blood before TCR sequencing.

This TCR came from an adult with an advanced solid tumor such as melanoma, head and neck, liver or kidney cancer. The material sequenced was CD4+ or CD8+ T cells sorted from blood, taken in a trial of the OX40 agonist ivuxolimab.

The nucleotide sequence is given as TGTGCCTGGAGAACCCCGGTCTTTAATGAAAAACTGTTTTTT. It is translated as CAWRTPVFNEKLFF. This chain joins TRBV30 to TRBJ1-4, with no confidently assigned D gene. CDR1 and CDR2 (GTSNPN, SVGIG) derive from the germline V gene (reference sequence). Between the V and J ends, shortened by 3 bases and 4 bases respectively, the junction contains 12 bases. The CDR3 sequence holds 14 residues, the cysteine and phenylalanine included. Only CDR3 DNA remains: 42 bases, in frame from the first base.